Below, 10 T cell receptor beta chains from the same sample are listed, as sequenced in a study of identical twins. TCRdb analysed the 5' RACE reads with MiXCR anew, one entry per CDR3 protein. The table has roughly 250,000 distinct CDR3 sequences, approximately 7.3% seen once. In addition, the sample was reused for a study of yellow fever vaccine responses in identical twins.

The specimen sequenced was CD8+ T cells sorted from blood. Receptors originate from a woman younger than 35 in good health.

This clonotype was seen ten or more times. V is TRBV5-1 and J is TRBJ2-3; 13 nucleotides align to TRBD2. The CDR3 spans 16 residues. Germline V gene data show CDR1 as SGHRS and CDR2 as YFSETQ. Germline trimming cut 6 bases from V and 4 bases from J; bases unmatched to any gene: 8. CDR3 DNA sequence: TGCGCCAGCACCCGGGGGACTAGCGGGGTGTCAGATACGCAGTATTTT. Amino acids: CASTRGTSGVSDTQYF.

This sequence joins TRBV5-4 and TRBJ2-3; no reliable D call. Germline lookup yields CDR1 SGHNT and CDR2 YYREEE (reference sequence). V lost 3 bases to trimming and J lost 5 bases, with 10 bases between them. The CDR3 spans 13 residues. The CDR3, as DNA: TGTGCCAGCAGCTCGGCCGTCTTAGATACGCAGTATTTT. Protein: CASSSAVLDTQYF.

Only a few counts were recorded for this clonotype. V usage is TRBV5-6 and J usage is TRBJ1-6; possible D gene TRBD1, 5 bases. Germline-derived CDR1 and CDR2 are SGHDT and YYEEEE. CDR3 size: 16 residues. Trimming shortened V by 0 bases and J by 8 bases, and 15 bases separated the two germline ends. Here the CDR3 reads CASSLEFRGIYSPLHF. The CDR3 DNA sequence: TGTGCCAGCAGCTTGGAATTCCGGGGGATCTATTCACCCCTCCACTTT.

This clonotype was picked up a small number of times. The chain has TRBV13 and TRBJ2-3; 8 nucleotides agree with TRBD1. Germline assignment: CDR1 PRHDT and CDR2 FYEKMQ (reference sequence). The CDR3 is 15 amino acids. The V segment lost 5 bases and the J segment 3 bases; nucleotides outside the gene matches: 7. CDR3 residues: CASSDPDRATDTQYF. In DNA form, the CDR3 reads TGTGCCAGCAGCGACCCGGACAGGGCTACAGATACGCAGTATTTT.

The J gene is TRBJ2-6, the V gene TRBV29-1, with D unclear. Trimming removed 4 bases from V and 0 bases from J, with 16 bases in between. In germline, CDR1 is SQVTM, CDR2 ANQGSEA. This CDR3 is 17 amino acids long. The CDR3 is CSVVGTEKASGANVLTF. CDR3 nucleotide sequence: TGCAGCGTTGTTGGTACAGAGAAAGCCTCTGGGGCCAACGTCCTGACTTTC.

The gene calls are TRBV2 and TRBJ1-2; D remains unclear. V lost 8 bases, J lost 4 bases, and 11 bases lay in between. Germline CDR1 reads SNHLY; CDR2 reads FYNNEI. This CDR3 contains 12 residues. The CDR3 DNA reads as TGTGCCAGCTTCGTCAGCCTCTATGGCTACACCTTC. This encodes CASFVSLYGYTF.

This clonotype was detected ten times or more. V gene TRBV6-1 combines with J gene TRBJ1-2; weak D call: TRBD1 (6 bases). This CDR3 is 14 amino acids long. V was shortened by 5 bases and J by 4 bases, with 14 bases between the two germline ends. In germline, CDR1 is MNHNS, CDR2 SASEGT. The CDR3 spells CASSPRDMLYGYTF. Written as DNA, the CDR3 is TGTGCCAGCAGTCCGCGGGACATGCTCTATGGCTACACCTTC.

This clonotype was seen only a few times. For the CDR3, the DNA is TGTGCCAGCAGCCAAGAAATCCTCAGGGGGGGGACGAACAATGAGCAGTTCTTC. Amino acid sequence: CASSQEILRGGTNNEQFF. The chain uses TRBV3-1 and TRBJ2-1; D may be TRBD1 or TRBD2 (7 bases each). Trimming stripped 0 bases from V and 5 bases from J, with 20 bases between. Germline-derived CDR1 and CDR2 are LGHDT and YNNKEL (reference sequence). There are 18 residues in the CDR3.

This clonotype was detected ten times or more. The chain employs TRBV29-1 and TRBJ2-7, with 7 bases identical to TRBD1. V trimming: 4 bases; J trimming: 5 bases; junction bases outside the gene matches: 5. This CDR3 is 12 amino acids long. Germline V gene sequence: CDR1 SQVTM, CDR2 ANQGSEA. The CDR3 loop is CSVAVTGHEQYF. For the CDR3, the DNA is TGCAGCGTTGCCGTGACAGGGCACGAGCAGTACTTC.

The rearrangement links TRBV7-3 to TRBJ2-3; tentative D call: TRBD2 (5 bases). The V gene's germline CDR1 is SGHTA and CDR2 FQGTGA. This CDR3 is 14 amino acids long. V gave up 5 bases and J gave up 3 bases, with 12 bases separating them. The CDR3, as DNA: TGTGCCAGCAGCCCCAGGACTCGAACAGATACGCAGTATTTT. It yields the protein CASSPRTRTDTQYF.